The 20 T cell receptor beta chains listed next were all sequenced from one sample in a study of glioma-infiltrating T cells. Using RNA template, CDR3s of TCR alpha and beta were amplified with iRepertoire arm-PCR. TCRdb independently ran MiXCR on the multiplex PCR reads; one entry per CDR3 protein. The sample includes about 130,000 distinct CDR3 sequences, approximately 24% of them seen just once. Specimen: glioma tissue, nonneoplastic brain tissue, or PBMCs (not recorded which). These receptor sequences come from a human donor with low-grade glioma or glioblastoma, undergoing nonglioma brain surgery, or in good health (not recorded which).

This chain uses TRBV6-1 with TRBJ2-7; D unresolved. Germline CDR1 MNHNS, CDR2 SASEGT. This CDR3 has 14 amino acids. The V gene lost 0 bases and the J gene lost 6 bases, with 12 bases spanning the gap. CDR3 in DNA: TGTGCCAGCAGTGAAGCGCACCGGACGGCCGAGCAGTACGTC. This gives the protein CASSEAHRTAEQYV.

In this sample, this clonotype turned up a few times. V gene TRBV20-1 combines with J gene TRBJ1-3; 9 positions agree with TRBD1. J lost 4 bases, V lost 0 bases, and 4 bases had no gene match. CDR1 DFQATT and CDR2 SNEGSKA come from the germline V gene (reference sequence). The length of the CDR3 is 15 residues. The CDR3 here is CSARDYRGPGNTIYF. The CDR3 nucleotides read TGCAGTGCTAGAGATTACAGGGGGCCGGGAAACACCATATATTTT.

About this clonotype: A read error may account for a junction end that differs from germline. The chain links TRBV6-1 to TRBJ2-3; 10 bases agree with TRBD2. This CDR3 has 15 amino acids. The germline V gene encodes CDR1 MNHNS and CDR2 SASEGT. The CDR3 coding sequence is TGCGCCAGCACCTTACTAGCGGGGACCACAGATACGCAGTATTTT. This encodes CASTLLAGTTDTQYF.

This clonotype was counted between two and nine times. The V and J genes are TRBV29-1 and TRBJ2-7, with 9 bases fitting TRBD1. Germline CDR1 is SQVTM and CDR2 is ANQGSEA. The trim removed 4 bases at V and 4 bases at J, leaving 5 bases unmatched. This CDR3 comprises 13 residues. This CDR3 is CSVVGTGSYEQYV. In DNA, the CDR3 is TGCAGCGTTGTCGGGACAGGGTCGTACGAGCAGTACGTC.

This clonotype was counted a few times. The chain uses TRBV19 and TRBJ2-3; D not certain. Germline V lookup: CDR1 LNHDA, CDR2 SQIVND (reference sequence). The V gene lost 7 bases and the J gene lost 8 bases, with 16 bases spanning the gap. CDR3 size: 13 residues. Here the CDR3 DNA reads TGTGCCAGTACCGACGTGGGGTCTAGTACGCAGTATTTT. It codes for CASTDVGSSTQYF.

This chain links TRBV11-2 with TRBJ2-6; D ambiguous. This CDR3 contains 16 residues. The V gene lost 3 bases and the J gene lost 0 bases, with 9 bases spanning the gap. The germline gives CDR1 SGHAT, CDR2 FQNNGV. The CDR3 region has the DNA TGTGCCAGCAGCTTTCGTTCCAGCTCTGGGGCCAACGTCCTGACTTTC. Its protein is CASSFRSSSGANVLTF. Using reference TRBV11-2 and TRBJ2-6 for the parts outside the CDR3, the full variable domain is EAGVAQSPRYKIIEKRQSVAFWCNPISGHATLYWYQQILGQGPKLLIQFQNNGVVDDSQLPKDRFSAERLKGVDSTLKIQPAKLEDSAVYLCASSFRSSSGANVLTFGAGSRLTVL.

A remark on this clonotype: It may be a read error: a sequence one base away is much more abundant. A read error is likely, as this CDR3 ends without the conserved phenylalanine or tryptophan. The V and J genes are TRBV6-1 and TRBJ1-1; 7 positions match TRBD1. Germline CDR1 is MNHNS and CDR2 is SASEGT. With V trimmed by 5 bases and J by 4 bases, 10 bases remained unmatched. There are 15 residues in the CDR3. CDR3 bases: TGTGCCAGCAGTCGACAGGGTAACCTGGGCACTGAAGCTTTCTCT. It codes for CASSRQGNLGTEAFS.

The V and J genes are TRBV7-2 and TRBJ2-1; 11 bases are shared with TRBD2. Germline loops: CDR1 SGHTA, CDR2 FQGNSA. V was clipped by 5 bases and J by 4 bases; unmatched bases: 4. The CDR3 loop spans 15 amino acids. CDR3 DNA sequence: TGTGCCAGCAGCAAGACTAGCGGGATATACAATGAGCAGTTCTTC. This encodes CASSKTSGIYNEQFF.

The chain is built from TRBV4-1 and TRBJ2-5, with 12 bases matching TRBD2. Per the germline V gene, CDR1 is MGHRA and CDR2 is YSYEKL. The length of the CDR3 is 16 residues. V shed 4 bases and J 2 bases; nucleotides not matched to a gene: 5. The CDR3, as DNA: TGCGCCAGCAGCCGTGGACTAGCGGGGATTCAAGAGACCCAGTACTTC. Translated, it gives CASSRGLAGIQETQYF.

The chain has TRBV7-2 and TRBJ2-5, with TRBD2 matching over 8 bases. CDR1 SGHTA and CDR2 FQGNSA come from the germline V gene. Trimming took 5 bases from V and 2 from J; bases not matched to a gene: 10. The CDR3 totals 16 residues. CDR3 sequence: CASSLDPSGGQETQYF. CDR3 nucleotides: TGTGCCAGCAGCCTAGATCCTTCGGGGGGGCAAGAGACCCAGTACTTC.

The chain recombines TRBV20-1 with TRBJ2-1; a weak D match, TRBD2 (7 bases). This CDR3 region has 16 residues. Germline CDR1 and CDR2: DFQATT and SNEGSKA (reference sequence). V shed 0 bases and J shed 9 bases, with 21 bases lying between them. The CDR3 spells CSARDGPRGASGEQFF. The CDR3 DNA is TGCAGTGCTAGAGATGGTCCCCGGGGGGCCTCGGGTGAGCAGTTCTTC.

The chain carries TRBV7-2 and TRBJ2-7, with 8 bases that match TRBD1. Germline CDR1 SGHTA, CDR2 FQGNSA. CDR3 length: 16 amino acids. This CDR3 is CARSHDGQGMTYEQYV. The CDR3 DNA is TGTGCAAGAAGCCATGACGGACAGGGAATGACCTACGAGCAGTACGTC.

This clonotype has only a few counts. The chain employs TRBV19 and TRBJ1-5; 10 nucleotides agree with TRBD1. The junction had 9 bases not matched to a gene; V was cut back by 7 bases and J by 6 bases. The CDR3 is made up of 15 amino acids. Germline V gives CDR1 LNHDA, CDR2 SQIVND (reference sequence). CDR3: CASINGTGVTQPQHF. The CDR3 DNA sequence: TGTGCCAGTATTAACGGGACAGGGGTAACTCAGCCCCAGCATTTT.

A few counts support this clonotype. V and J are TRBV20-1 and TRBJ1-1; a weak D match, TRBD1 (5 bases). Trimming removed 4 bases at V and 4 bases at J, with 10 bases between. This CDR3 comprises 12 residues. CDR1 is DFQATT and CDR2 is SNEGSKA in the germline V gene (reference sequence). In DNA, the CDR3 is TGCAGTGCTACCGGCCAGGGCACTGAAGCTTTCTTT. It is translated as CSATGQGTEAFF.

The chain couples TRBV4-1 to TRBJ2-5, with D unresolved. Looked up from germline, CDR1 is MGHRA and CDR2 is YSYEKL. V was clipped by 1 base and J by 5 bases, with 11 bases between them. The CDR3 sequence is 14 residues long. The CDR3 sequence: CASSQAGSEETQYF. DNA of the CDR3: TGCGCCAGCAGCCAAGCTGGATCTGAGGAGACCCAGTACTTC.

This clonotype was seen many times. V is TRBV6-6 and J is TRBJ2-1, with 8 positions matching TRBD2. The CDR3 is made up of 16 amino acids. V shed 2 bases and J 8 bases; nucleotides not matched to a gene: 11. Germline V gives CDR1 MNHNY, CDR2 SVGAGI (reference sequence). CDR3 in amino acids: CASSYGASGTRYEQFF. The DNA for the CDR3 is TGTGCCAGCAGTTACGGGGCTTCCGGGACTAGATATGAGCAGTTCTTC.

This clonotype appeared many times. The gene calls are TRBV6-1 and TRBJ2-3; possibly TRBD2 for D (6 bases). The CDR3 is 16 residues long. Per germline, CDR1 MNHNS and CDR2 SASEGT. The V end lost 2 bases, the J end lost 0 bases, and 12 bases lay between the germline ends. CDR3 nucleotide sequence: TGTGCCAGCAGTGAATTTGGTCGGGGGAGCACAGATACGCAGTATTTT. It is translated as CASSEFGRGSTDTQYF.

This chain links TRBV7-9 with TRBJ2-5, with 7 bases lining up with TRBD1. V was pared by 4 bases and J by 5 bases, with 4 bases of the junction left unmatched. Germline loops: CDR1 SEHNR, CDR2 FQNEAQ (reference sequence). The CDR3 has 13 amino acids. CDR3 in amino acids: CASSSTGTETQYF. The DNA of the CDR3 is TGTGCCAGCAGCTCGACAGGGACGGAGACCCAGTACTTC.

In the case of this clonotype: Being one base from a much bigger clone, this may be a read error. The V call is TRBV7-2, the J call TRBJ1-1; perhaps TRBD1 as D (5 bases). Trimming stripped 5 bases from V and 3 bases from J, with 10 bases between. This CDR3 is 13 amino acids long. Germline lookup yields CDR1 SGHTA and CDR2 FQGNSA. CDR3 DNA sequence: TGTGCCAGCAGCATAAGACAGTACACTGAAGCTTTCTTT. Its protein product is CASSIRQYTEAFF.

This clonotype appeared a few times. The rearrangement links TRBV28 to TRBJ1-5, with 8 positions matching TRBD1. The CDR3 consists of 15 residues. V shed 2 bases and J 7 bases; nucleotides not matched to a gene: 7. In germline, CDR1 is MDHEN, CDR2 SYDVKM. As DNA, the CDR3 is TGTGCCAGCAGTTTAACCAGGGGGCGCGGACAGCCCCAGCATTTT. Its protein product is CASSLTRGRGQPQHF.